This is a list of T cell receptor beta chains from one sample in a study of shared clonotypes between healthy human individuals. Some clones are missing from TCRdb's copy, which holds only in-frame ones; the method was immunoSEQ multiplex PCR. This sample has approximately 250,000 clones, with 65% found just once. The sequencing sample was made of memory CD4+ T cells sorted from blood. All receptors come from a man aged 25 to 45 in good health. Both conserved end residues are trimmed from each CDR3.

V: TRBV7-2; J: TRBJ2-7; CDR3: ASSFLRTSERYEQY
V: TRBV7-2; J: TRBJ2-5; CDR3: ASSSSIGGTQY
V: TRBV5-1; J: TRBJ2-3; CDR3: ASSPGTSGDTQY
V: TRBV28; J: TRBJ2-7; CDR3: ASSLIGYEQY
V: TRBV10-3; J: TRBJ2-7; CDR3: AISESIIGRYEQY
V: TRBV5-1; J: TRBJ2-7; CDR3: ASSLNSYEQY
V: TRBV4-3; J: TRBJ2-6; CDR3: ASSQVEGQLSKNSGANVLT
V: TRBV5-1; J: TRBJ1-2; CDR3: ASSLEGGGYT
V: TRBV7-2; J: TRBJ2-6; CDR3: ASSSRQINVLT
V: TRBV27; J: TRBJ2-1; CDR3: ASSRTSGYNEQF
V: TRBV23-1; J: TRBJ2-3; CDR3: ASSRTKEAASTDTQY
V: TRBV15; J: TRBJ2-5; CDR3: ATSRRGQGGETQY
V: TRBV11-2; J: TRBJ2-6; CDR3: ASSLVRGRGHDGANVLT
V: TRBV10-3; J: TRBJ1-1; CDR3: AIGPGRDRMNTEAF
V: TRBV19; J: TRBJ1-2; CDR3: ASSISVYSYT
V: TRBV28; J: TRBJ1-1; CDR3: AADRTSNTEAF
V: TRBV5-6; J: TRBJ2-7; CDR3: ASSLGAGSYEQY
V: TRBV6-1; J: TRBJ1-5; CDR3: ASSERQGFQPQH
V: TRBV18; J: TRBJ1-1; CDR3: ASSPPGDDTEAF
V: TRBV10-1; J: TRBJ2-3; CDR3: ASSENLGGQGGTDTQY
V: TRBV27; J: TRBJ1-1; CDR3: ASSLSQGRTEAF
V: TRBV4-1; J: TRBJ2-7; CDR3: ASSQAPDRGDYEQY